This T cell receptor (beta chain) was captured in a study of identical twins. With template switching, a universal primer site was added, and the cDNA carried unique molecular identifiers. One entry per CDR3 protein results from TCRdb running MiXCR on the 5' RACE reads. The sample has approximately 1.8 million distinct CDR3 sequences, under 35% seen once. The CDR3 length is 12 residues. Germline V lookup: CDR1 LGHNA, CDR2 YNFKEQ. V lost 2 bases to trimming and J lost 7 bases; unmatched junction nucleotides: 2. Study-level findings and limits: Insertions ran lower in abundant cord blood beta clonotypes, though not in memory repertoires. Out-of-frame beta chain sequences displayed weaker excess sharing between twins. In zero-insertion analyses, partial confounding could arise from invariant MAIT and iNKT cells.

This clonotype was detected a few times. The antigen is undetermined. The sequencing input was cord blood. The J gene is TRBJ2-7, the V gene TRBV4-2; 7 bases line up with TRBD1. This TCR derives from a newborn girl in good health. The CDR3 nucleotides are TGTGCCAGCAGCCAATCGACAGGGGAGCAGTACTTC. Translation gives CASSQSTGEQYF.